This entry features one T cell receptor (beta chain) sequence. Its target is unknown. These data belong to a study of cytotoxic CD8 clonotypes in ibrutinib-treated CLL. For the study at large: Collecting the response samples happened after a median 12 months of treatment, with a range of 6 to 36. Among the samples, the mean was about 260,000 productive templates and 85,000 to 95,000 productive rearrangements.

This table comes from immunoSEQ multiplex PCR, and its TCRdb copy is limited to in-frame clones, with some not included. The data hold around 310,000 clones, with roughly 79% observed a single time. The CDR3 runs 12 residues. Trimming took off 10 bases at V and 2 bases at J, with 12 bases between the two ends. The germline gives CDR1 LNHDA, CDR2 SQIVND (reference sequence). Study-wide results and caveats: Clonality went up at the time of ibrutinib response, stayed stable in sustained remission, and later dropped back toward its baseline level at progression.

Specimen: PBMCs, collected before ibrutinib treatment. The chain is built from TRBV19 and TRBJ2-7; TRBD1 might be the D (6 bases). The source is a human donor with chronic lymphocytic leukemia. The CDR3 DNA is TGTGCCACCCGGGACATCACCTACGAGCAGTACTTC. This codes for CATRDITYEQYF.